This T cell receptor (beta chain) stems from a study of blood T cell repertoires in COVID-19. As for the study in general: Spain, Italy and the United States supplied samples that represented acute and convalescent COVID-19.

Germline-derived CDR1 and CDR2 are SGHVS and FQNEAQ. Deletions cut 2 bases from V and 3 bases from J, with 8 bases between. This CDR3 region has 14 residues. Profiling relied on immunoSEQ multiplex PCR, and the TCRdb table lists in-frame clones only, not all of them. The sample carries approximately 53,000 clones, about four fifths recorded once. This receptor was taken from a woman older than 75 with COVID-19, enrolled during active disease. The sample was peripheral blood. This chain connects TRBV7-8 to TRBJ1-5; perhaps TRBD1 as D (5 bases). This CDR3 reads CASSLSRDNQPQHF. The CDR3 nucleotides are TGTGCCAGCAGCTTATCCAGGGACAATCAGCCCCAGCATTTT.